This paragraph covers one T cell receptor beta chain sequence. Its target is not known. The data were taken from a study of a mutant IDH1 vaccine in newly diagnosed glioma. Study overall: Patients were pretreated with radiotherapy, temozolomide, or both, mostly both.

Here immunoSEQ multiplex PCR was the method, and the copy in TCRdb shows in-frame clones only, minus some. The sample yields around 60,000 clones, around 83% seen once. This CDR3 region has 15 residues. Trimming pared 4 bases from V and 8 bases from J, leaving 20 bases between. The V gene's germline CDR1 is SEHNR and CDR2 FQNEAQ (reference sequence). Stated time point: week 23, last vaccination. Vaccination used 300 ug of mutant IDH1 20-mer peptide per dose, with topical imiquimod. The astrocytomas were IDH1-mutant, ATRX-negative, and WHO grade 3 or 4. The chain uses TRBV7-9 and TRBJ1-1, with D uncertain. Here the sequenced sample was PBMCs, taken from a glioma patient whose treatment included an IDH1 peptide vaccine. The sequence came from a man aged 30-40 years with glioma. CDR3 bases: TGTGCCAGCAGCTATTTGCCCCGGTCTGTGCAGGAAGCTTTCTTT. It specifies CASSYLPRSVQEAFF. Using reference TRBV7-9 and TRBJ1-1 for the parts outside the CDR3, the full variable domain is DTGVSQNPRHKITKRGQNVTFRCDPISEHNRLYWYRQTLGQGPEFLTYFQNEAQLEKSRLLSDRFSAERPKGSFSTLEIQRTEQGDSAMYLCASSYLPRSVQEAFFGQGTRLTVV.